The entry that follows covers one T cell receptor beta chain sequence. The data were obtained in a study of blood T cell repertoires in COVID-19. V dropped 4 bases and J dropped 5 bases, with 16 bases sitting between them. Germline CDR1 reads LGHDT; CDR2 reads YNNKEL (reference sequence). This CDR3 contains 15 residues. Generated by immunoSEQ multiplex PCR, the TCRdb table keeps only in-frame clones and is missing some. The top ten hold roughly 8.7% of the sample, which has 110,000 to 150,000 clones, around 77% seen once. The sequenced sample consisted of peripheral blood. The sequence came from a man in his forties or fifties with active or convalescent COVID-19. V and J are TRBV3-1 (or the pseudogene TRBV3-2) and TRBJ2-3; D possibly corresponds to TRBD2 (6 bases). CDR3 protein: CASSPQPSAIDTQYF. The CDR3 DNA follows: TGTGCCAGCAGCCCCCAACCTAGCGCCATAGATACGCAGTATTTT.